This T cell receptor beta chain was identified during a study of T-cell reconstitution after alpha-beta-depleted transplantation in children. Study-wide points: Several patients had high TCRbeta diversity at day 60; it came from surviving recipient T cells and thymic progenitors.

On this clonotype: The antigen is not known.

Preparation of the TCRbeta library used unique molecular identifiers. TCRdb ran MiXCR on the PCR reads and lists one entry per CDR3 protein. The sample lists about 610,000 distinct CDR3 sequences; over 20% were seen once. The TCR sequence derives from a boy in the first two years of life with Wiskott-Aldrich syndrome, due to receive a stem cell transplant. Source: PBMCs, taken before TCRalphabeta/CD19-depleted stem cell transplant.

Here the CDR3 DNA reads TGTGCCTGGAGCACAGGGTCTTACGAGCAGTACTTC. Encoded protein: CAWSTGSYEQYF. The V call is TRBV30, the J call TRBJ2-7; a possible D gene is TRBD1 (6 bases). CDR3 length: 12 residues. Germline V gene sequence: CDR1 GTSNPN, CDR2 SVGIG (reference sequence). Trimming shortened V by 3 bases and J by 4 bases, and 10 bases separated the two germline ends.